The clone carrying this T cell receptor (beta chain) came up many times. Its target is not known. The sample, blood from the first hyperthyroidism diagnosis, precedes any ophthalmopathy symptoms. The data were taken from a study of T cells in Graves' hyperthyroidism and ophthalmopathy. Study conclusions and caveats: Blood samples included most of the expanded thyroid clonotypes exceeding 0.001.

Trimming shortened V by 5 bases and J by 5 bases, and 14 bases separated the two germline ends. CDR3 length: 14 amino acids. Amplified TCR beta CDR3 regions came from RNA transcripts. In the first-round RT-PCR of the TCR CDR3, the HTBI primer set was used. Each CDR3 protein is one row after TCRdb ran MiXCR on the multiplex PCR reads. The table includes roughly 400,000 distinct CDR3 sequences, around 14% detected once. The sequence came from a woman younger than 30 with Graves' hyperthyroidism that later progressed to Graves' ophthalmopathy. This chain connects TRBV12-3 or TRBV12-4 to TRBJ2-3, with D possibly called TRBD1 or TRBD2 (6 bases each). Specimen: blood. CDR3: CASSIQGGGDTQYF. CDR3 sequence (DNA): TGTGCCAGCAGTATACAGGGAGGAGGAGATACGCAGTATTTT.